These 25 T cell receptor beta chains were sequenced from one sample in a study of early T cells in non-severe SARS-CoV-2 infection. Each CDR3 protein gets one entry after TCRdb re-called the 5' RACE reads with MiXCR. The sample yields 50,000 to 60,000 distinct CDR3 sequences, 11% seen once. The source material was whole blood. These receptor sequences come from an adult who was a healthcare worker with PCR-confirmed SARS-CoV-2 infection or an uninfected control (not recorded which).

This clonotype occurred many times. The chain combines TRBV27 with TRBJ2-1; D is unclear. Germline V lookup: CDR1 MNHEY, CDR2 SMNVEV (reference sequence). V lost 3 bases and J 5 bases, leaving 11 bases between the germline ends. The CDR3 is 14 amino acids. For the CDR3, the DNA is TGTGCCAGCAGTTTGGGGTCCTCTGACAATGAGCAGTTCTTC. Its protein product is CASSLGSSDNEQFF.

This sequence joins TRBV6-5 and TRBJ2-7, with 9 positions matching TRBD1. Per the germline V gene, CDR1 is MNHEY and CDR2 is SVGAGI. The CDR3 runs to 13 residues. Trimming at V came to 2 bases and at J to 4 bases, leaving 0 bases not matched to a gene. CDR3: CASSYDRGYEQYF. CDR3 DNA sequence: TGTGCCAGCAGTTACGACAGGGGGTACGAGCAGTACTTC.

There are many counts of this clonotype. The chain links TRBV27 to TRBJ1-5; a weak D match, TRBD1 (6 bases). Trimming left V 5 bases short and J 8 bases short, with 13 bases between. Germline lookup yields CDR1 MNHEY and CDR2 SMNVEV (reference sequence). The length of the CDR3 is 13 residues. The chain's CDR3 is CASSGGGREPQHF. CDR3 DNA: TGTGCCAGCAGTGGGGGGGGCCGGGAGCCCCAGCATTTT.

This clonotype was seen only a few times. Written as DNA, the CDR3 is TGCGCCAGCAGCCCTACACAGGGCGGGACTGAAGCTTTCTTT. It specifies CASSPTQGGTEAFF. The chain couples TRBV5-1 to TRBJ1-1, with TRBD1 as a possible D gene (6 bases). The CDR3 is 14 amino acids. Germline-derived CDR1 and CDR2 are SGHRS and YFSETQ. Between the trimmed V and J ends, which lost 4 bases and 5 bases, there was a span of 15 bases.

In this sample, this clonotype turned up a few times. J is TRBJ2-1 and V is TRBV5-1; TRBD2 agrees at 9 bases. The CDR3 is made up of 15 amino acids. Trimming removed 4 bases from V and 8 bases from J; junction bases left unmatched: 10. Germline V gene lookup returns CDR1 SGHRS and CDR2 YFSETQ. The CDR3 sequence is CASSTLAGRIDEQFF. CDR3 coding DNA: TGCGCCAGCAGCACCCTAGCGGGACGTATAGATGAGCAGTTCTTC.

The rearrangement links TRBV7-8 to TRBJ2-1; 12 positions match TRBD2. With V trimmed by 5 bases and J by 5 bases, 4 bases remained unmatched. The CDR3 covers 15 residues. The germline gives CDR1 SGHVS, CDR2 FQNEAQ. In DNA form, the CDR3 reads TGTGCCAGCAGCGGACTAGCGGGACCCCACAATGAGCAGTTCTTC. This translates into CASSGLAGPHNEQFF.

This rearrangement joins TRBV7-3 to TRBJ2-3, with D unclear. Trimming cost V 3 bases and J 2 bases, with 9 bases left between them. The CDR3 runs to 14 residues. CDR1 and CDR2 from the germline V gene are SGHTA and FQGTGA. DNA for the CDR3: TGTGCCAGCAGCTTTTACGGGCCCACAGATACGCAGTATTTT. Protein sequence: CASSFYGPTDTQYF.

This clonotype was found many times. This chain uses TRBV29-1 with TRBJ1-3; D is undetermined. Germline loops: CDR1 SQVTM, CDR2 ANQGSEA. This CDR3 region has 11 residues. V shed 2 bases and J shed 4 bases, with 3 bases lying between them. CDR3 protein: CSVESGNTIYF. CDR3 bases: TGCAGCGTTGAATCCGGAAACACCATATATTTT.

This clonotype occurred many times. This sequence joins TRBV6-2 or TRBV6-3 and TRBJ2-1; TRBD2 agrees at 16 bases. In germline, CDR1 is MNHEY, CDR2 SVGEGT. The CDR3 loop spans 14 amino acids. With V trimmed by 8 bases and J by 9 bases, 4 bases remained unmatched. CDR3 nucleotide sequence: TGTGCCAGCGGAGGGACTAGCGGGAGGGGTGAGCAGTTCTTC. Protein: CASGGTSGRGEQFF.

This clonotype was seen a few times. The chain carries TRBV2 and TRBJ2-3, with a tentative D call TRBD1 (6 bases). The germline V and J ends were trimmed by 8 bases and 9 bases, with 6 bases remaining between them. Germline CDR1 is SNHLY and CDR2 is FYNNEI. This CDR3 spans 9 amino acids. CDR3 coding DNA: TGTGCCAGCGGGACAACGCAGTATTTT. Translated, it gives CASGTTQYF. The full variable domain, with the rest looked up from reference TRBV2 and TRBJ2-3, is EPEVTQTPSHQVTQMGQEVILRCVPISNHLYFYWYRQILGQKVEFLVSFYNNEISEKSEIFDDQFSVERPDGSNFTLKIRSTKLEDSAMYFCASGTTQYFGPGTRLTVL.

The J gene is TRBJ2-1, the V gene TRBV6-5, with D possibly matching TRBD2 (5 bases). The germline CDR1 and CDR2 sequences are MNHEY and SVGAGI. The V end lost 10 bases, the J end lost 6 bases, and 16 bases lay between the germline ends. The CDR3 is made up of 13 amino acids. This CDR3 reads CAIRALAGNEQFF. CDR3 coding DNA: TGTGCCATCCGGGCTCTAGCCGGCAATGAGCAGTTCTTC.

This clonotype has a count of ten or more. The chain is built from TRBV7-3 and TRBJ2-6; D possibly uses TRBD1 or TRBD2 (6 bases each). This CDR3 contains 15 residues. Deletions cut 2 bases from V and 4 bases from J, with 9 bases between. Germline CDR1 reads SGHTA; CDR2 reads FQGTGA. CDR3: CASSLSGAGANVLTF. The CDR3 bases are TGTGCCAGCAGCTTATCGGGGGCCGGGGCCAACGTCCTGACTTTC.

This clonotype was picked up a small number of times. The rearrangement links TRBV5-5 to TRBJ1-5; D may be TRBD1 (5 bases). The germline V gene encodes CDR1 SGHKS and CDR2 YYEKEE (reference sequence). V was trimmed by 0 bases and J by 7 bases, leaving 20 bases between them. This CDR3 contains 17 residues. The CDR3 nucleotides read TGTGCCAGCAGCTTGGCCGAGTTAATAGGGGTTGGGCAGCCCCAGCATTTT. Translated, it gives CASSLAELIGVGQPQHF.

This clonotype was picked up a small number of times. The V gene is TRBV5-1, the J gene TRBJ2-2; D unclear. Trimming removed 3 bases from V and 2 bases from J, with 5 bases in between. Germline CDR1 and CDR2: SGHRS and YFSETQ. CDR3 length equals 13 residues. The CDR3 loop is CASSWGNTGELFF. For the CDR3, the DNA is TGCGCCAGCAGCTGGGGAAACACCGGGGAGCTGTTTTTT. Filled out from reference TRBV5-1 and TRBJ2-2, the complete variable domain reads KAGVTQTPRYLIKTRGQQVTLSCSPISGHRSVSWYQQTPGQGLQFLFEYFSETQRNKGNFPGRFSGRQFSNSRSEMNVSTLELGDSALYLCASSWGNTGELFFGEGSRLTVL.

This clonotype was seen more than once but under ten times. The germline gene is not matched at one end of the junction; a read error may be the cause. The rearrangement uses TRBV7-2 and TRBJ2-7, with 7 bases lining up with TRBD1. CDR1 is SGHTA, CDR2 FQGNSA, per germline. This CDR3 is built from 14 residues. Written as DNA, the CDR3 is TGTGTCAGCAGCCTGACAGGGCCCCCCTACGAGCAGTACTTC. It specifies CVSSLTGPPYEQYF.

The chain combines TRBV4-3 with TRBJ2-7; 8 nucleotides align to TRBD1. The CDR3 sequence is 14 residues long. Germline V gives CDR1 LGHNA, CDR2 YSLEER. The junction had 13 bases not matched to a gene; V was cut back by 3 bases and J by 12 bases. The CDR3 coding sequence is TGCGCCAGCAGCCATTCCCGGGACAGGCAAGTCCGGTACTTC. Its translation is CASSHSRDRQVRYF.

This clonotype was detected many times. Relative to the germline gene, one junction end is altered; a read error may explain this. This chain connects TRBV19 to TRBJ2-1, with D tentatively TRBD1 or TRBD2 (5 bases each). The CDR3 contains 13 residues. Germline V gene lookup returns CDR1 LNHDA and CDR2 SQIVND (reference sequence). CDR3 residues: CASTSNGASIPIF. The CDR3 DNA reads TGTGCCAGTACCTCCAACGGGGCTAGCATCCCCATCTTC.

V is TRBV25-1 and J is TRBJ1-2; the D is unclear. Looked up from germline, CDR1 is MGHDK and CDR2 is SYGVNS. V shed 7 bases and J shed 8 bases, with 11 bases lying between them. This CDR3 comprises 11 residues. The CDR3 nucleotides read TGTGCCAGCAATGGTCGGGGAGGCTACACCTTC. It is translated as CASNGRGGYTF.

In this sample, this clonotype turned up many times. The chain combines TRBV6-5 with TRBJ1-1; D perhaps matches TRBD1 (5 bases). Trimming stripped 0 bases from V and 1 base from J, with 9 bases between. The CDR3 length is 15 residues. CDR1 and CDR2 (germline): MNHEY, SVGAGI. CDR3 region: CASSYSPGTNTEAFF. The CDR3 DNA sequence: TGTGCCAGCAGTTACTCCCCGGGGACGAACACTGAAGCTTTCTTT.

About this clonotype: This may stem from a read error, because a much larger clone lies one nucleotide away. A read error is likely, as this CDR3 ends without the conserved phenylalanine or tryptophan. The rearrangement joins TRBV6-1 to TRBJ2-6; D is undetermined. Germline V gene sequence: CDR1 MNHNS, CDR2 SASEGT. The V and J ends lost 10 bases and 1 base respectively, with 20 bases between them. The length of the CDR3 is 17 residues. Here the CDR3 reads CATTPKGSLSGANVLTS. The DNA of the CDR3 is TGTGCCACGACGCCGAAGGGATCCCTGTCTGGGGCCAACGTCCTGACTTCC.

This clonotype showed up many times. The rearrangement uses TRBV7-2 and TRBJ1-2; D ambiguous. CDR1 is SGHTA, CDR2 FQGNSA, per germline. The CDR3 extends over 13 amino acids. V shed 5 bases and J shed 2 bases, with 9 bases lying between them. The CDR3: CASSPKTNYGYTF. The CDR3 coding sequence is TGTGCCAGCAGCCCGAAGACCAACTATGGCTACACCTTC.

The V gene is TRBV29-1, the J gene TRBJ1-1; no definite D call. Trimming stripped 4 bases from V and 3 bases from J, with 3 bases between. Germline CDR1 is SQVTM and CDR2 is ANQGSEA. CDR3 length equals 10 residues. CDR3 nucleotides: TGCAGCGTTGGGGACACTGAAGCTTTCTTT. Its protein product is CSVGDTEAFF.

J is TRBJ2-3 and V is TRBV18, with TRBD2 matching over 8 bases. The J segment lost 0 bases and the V segment lost 5 bases, leaving 4 bases of the junction unmatched. The CDR3 consists of 15 residues. Germline CDR1 reads KGHSH; CDR2 reads LQKENI. The CDR3: CASSMLAGSTDTQYF. CDR3 sequence (DNA): TGTGCCAGCTCAATGCTAGCGGGCAGCACAGATACGCAGTATTTT.

This clonotype was detected only a few times. The V and J genes are TRBV4-2 and TRBJ1-1; D uncertain. V lost 7 bases, J lost 5 bases, and 14 bases lay in between. This CDR3 has 13 residues. The germline gives CDR1 LGHNA, CDR2 YNFKEQ. The CDR3 bases are TGTGCCAGCACCAACACGGGGAGGACTGAAGCTTTCTTT. It encodes CASTNTGRTEAFF.

The chain employs TRBV20-1 and TRBJ2-3, with unresolved D. Germline V lookup: CDR1 DFQATT, CDR2 SNEGSKA (reference sequence). Deletions cut 0 bases from V and 1 base from J, with 11 bases between. The CDR3 is 15 residues long. For the CDR3, the DNA is TGCAGTGCTAGAGATCTTGGAGCTGGCACAGATACGCAGTATTTT. It codes for CSARDLGAGTDTQYF.